Each of the 13 T cell receptor beta chains below was sequenced from the same sample in a study of regulatory T cells in long-lasting Graves disease. The time point here: newly diagnosed GD, antithyroid drugs for less than 3 months. The TCR library was made from RNA that had been extracted from PBMCs in TRIzol. HTBI primers from iRepertoire and Arm-PCR of CDR3 regions yielded the TCR beta libraries. TCRdb re-called the multiplex PCR reads with MiXCR, one entry per CDR3 protein. The data contain roughly 400,000 distinct CDR3 sequences, around 17% of them singletons. This sample also belongs to another study, concerning T cells in Graves' hyperthyroidism and ophthalmopathy.

The sample consisted of peripheral blood mononuclear cells (PBMCs), taken at new diagnosis, from a patient treated with antithyroid drugs. The source is a woman aged 18-29 years with Graves disease.

This clonotype was picked up many times. The chain carries TRBV11-3 and TRBJ2-7, with 11 bases aligning to TRBD2. V was pared by 5 bases and J by 7 bases, with 7 bases of the junction left unmatched. CDR1 and CDR2 (germline): SGHNT, YENEEA. The CDR3 sequence is 14 residues long. The CDR3 DNA reads as TGTGCCAGCAGCGTAACTAGCGGGAGTGGGGAGCAGTACTTC. It is translated as CASSVTSGSGEQYF.

This clonotype was recorded many times. The CDR3 coding sequence is TGTGCCAGCAGCATCGGACAGGGGTACGAGCAGTACTTC. This sequence encodes CASSIGQGYEQYF. The V and J genes are TRBV27 and TRBJ2-7; 9 bases align to TRBD1. This CDR3 comprises 13 residues. Trimming cost V 6 bases and J 4 bases; bases outside gene matches: 4. Germline CDR1 is MNHEY and CDR2 is SMNVEV (reference sequence).

This clonotype was seen at least ten times. This chain uses TRBV27 with TRBJ2-7; 13 nucleotides align to TRBD2. V dropped 3 bases and J dropped 2; count of bases not matched to a gene: 1. Germline V gene sequence: CDR1 MNHEY, CDR2 SMNVEV (reference sequence). CDR3 size: 15 residues. The CDR3: CASSLGLAGPYEQYF. DNA of the CDR3: TGTGCCAGCAGTTTGGGACTAGCGGGACCCTACGAGCAGTACTTC.

This clonotype was detected many times. This sequence joins TRBV2 and TRBJ2-7, with D possibly being TRBD1 (6 bases). The CDR3 consists of 15 residues. Trimming removed 6 bases from V and 2 bases from J, with 17 bases in between. The germline gives CDR1 SNHLY, CDR2 FYNNEI. The CDR3 coding sequence is TGTGCCAGCAGCCCCCGACAGGTACTTACCTACGAGCAGTACTTC. This encodes CASSPRQVLTYEQYF.

The rearrangement links TRBV3-1 to TRBJ1-5; a possible D gene is TRBD1 (5 bases). V was clipped by 0 bases and J by 6 bases, with 12 bases between them. In germline, CDR1 is LGHDT, CDR2 YNNKEL (reference sequence). The CDR3 length is 15 residues. The CDR3 nucleotides read TGTGCCAGCAGCCAAGATTTTCAGGGAGGTCAGCCCCAGCATTTT. Its protein product is CASSQDFQGGQPQHF.

This rearrangement joins TRBV6-1 to TRBJ1-1; 7 positions agree with TRBD1. V dropped 8 bases and J dropped 1; count of bases not matched to a gene: 7. Germline-derived CDR1 and CDR2 are MNHNS and SASEGT. The CDR3 runs 14 residues. CDR3 bases: TGTGCCAGCGGAGAACAGGGGACGAACACTGAAGCTTTCTTT. Translation: CASGEQGTNTEAFF.

The chain combines TRBV5-1 with TRBJ2-5; tentatively, D is TRBD1 or TRBD2 (5 bases each). The CDR3 spans 15 residues. The germline V and J ends were trimmed by 3 bases and 2 bases, with 14 bases remaining between them. The germline CDR1 and CDR2 sequences are SGHRS and YFSETQ. The CDR3 protein is CASSSAPGPQETQYF. DNA of the CDR3: TGCGCCAGCAGCTCCGCGCCGGGACCTCAAGAGACCCAGTACTTC.

The chain employs TRBV3-1 and TRBJ2-7, with TRBD2 as a possible D gene (6 bases). The CDR3 is made up of 15 amino acids. The ends were cut back, 3 bases at V and 3 bases at J, with 15 bases in the middle. Germline lookup yields CDR1 LGHDT and CDR2 YNNKEL (reference sequence). The CDR3 DNA follows: TGTGCCAGCAGCCAGACCTGGGACTCCCACTACGAGCAGTACTTC. Protein: CASSQTWDSHYEQYF.

The chain uses TRBV4-1 and TRBJ1-1; no firm D call. This CDR3 contains 14 residues. Germline CDR1 and CDR2: MGHRA and YSYEKL. The V gene lost 2 bases and the J gene lost 1 base, with 8 bases spanning the gap. CDR3 in amino acids: CASSQLPSNTEAFF. Written as DNA, the CDR3 is TGCGCCAGCAGCCAACTCCCCTCGAACACTGAAGCTTTCTTT.

This clonotype appeared a few times. V usage is TRBV29-1 and J usage is TRBJ2-5; 7 bases are a match to TRBD1. The V and J ends lost 7 bases and 5 bases, in that order; junction bases with no gene match: 4. The V gene's germline CDR1 is SQVTM and CDR2 ANQGSEA. The CDR3 spans 11 residues. The CDR3 DNA reads TGCAGCGGGGACAGATCGGAGACCCAGTACTTC. It codes for CSGDRSETQYF.

The rearrangement links TRBV7-9 to TRBJ1-1, with D perhaps TRBD1 (6 bases). This CDR3 has 17 amino acids. CDR1 is SEHNR and CDR2 is FQNEAQ in the germline V gene (reference sequence). The germline V and J ends were trimmed by 5 bases and 1 base, with 20 bases remaining between them. The CDR3, as DNA: TGTGCCAGCAGCACGAACAGGGCGGGTTACAGGAACACTGAAGCTTTCTTT. Translation: CASSTNRAGYRNTEAFF. The full variable domain, its missing parts supplied by reference TRBV7-9 and TRBJ1-1, is DTGVSQNPRHKITKRGQNVTFRCDPISEHNRLYWYRQTLGQGPEFLTYFQNEAQLEKSRLLSDRFSAERPKGSFSTLEIQRTEQGDSAMYLCASSTNRAGYRNTEAFFGQGTRLTVV.

This clonotype was detected many times. The chain uses TRBV11-3 and TRBJ2-1; 7 bases agree with TRBD1. The V gene's germline CDR1 is SGHNT and CDR2 YENEEA. V lost 5 bases to trimming and J lost 6 bases; unmatched junction nucleotides: 4. The CDR3 runs to 13 residues. CDR3 DNA sequence: TGTGCCAGCAGCCGACAGGGCGGCAATGAGCAGTTCTTC. Amino acids: CASSRQGGNEQFF.

This clonotype was found many times. This sequence joins TRBV6-1 and TRBJ1-5; 9 nucleotides align to TRBD1. The germline CDR1 and CDR2 sequences are MNHNS and SASEGT. V trimming: 3 bases; J trimming: 0 bases; junction bases outside the gene matches: 6. This CDR3 region has 17 residues. CDR3 DNA sequence: TGTGCCAGCAGTGATCGGGACAGGGCATATAGCAATCAGCCCCAGCATTTT. This encodes CASSDRDRAYSNQPQHF.